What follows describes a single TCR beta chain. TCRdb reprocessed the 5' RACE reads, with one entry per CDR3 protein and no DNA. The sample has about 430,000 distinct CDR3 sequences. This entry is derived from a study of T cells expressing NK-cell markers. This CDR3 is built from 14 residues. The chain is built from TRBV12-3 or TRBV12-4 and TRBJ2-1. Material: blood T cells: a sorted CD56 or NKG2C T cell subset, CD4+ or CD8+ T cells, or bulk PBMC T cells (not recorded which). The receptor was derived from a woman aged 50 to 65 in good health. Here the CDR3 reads CASSLGGTSNEQFF.